Below, 17 T cell receptor beta chains from the same sample are listed, as sequenced in a study of blood T cell repertoires in COVID-19. Profiling relied on immunoSEQ multiplex PCR, and the TCRdb table lists in-frame clones only, not all of them. Of about 330,000 clones in the sample, 88% are singletons; the top ten hold 4%. Source material: peripheral blood. All receptors derive from a woman aged 45-59 years with active or convalescent COVID-19.

The rearrangement uses TRBV20-1 and TRBJ1-1, with D possibly being TRBD1 (6 bases). Germline CDR1 DFQATT, CDR2 SNEGSKA (reference sequence). The CDR3 contains 11 residues. V lost 5 bases and J 7 bases, leaving 11 bases between the germline ends. CDR3 bases: TGCAGTGCTGGCCTGACAGGTGAAGCTTTCTTT. Translated, it gives CSAGLTGEAFF.

The rearrangement joins TRBV10-2 to TRBJ1-1; D unresolved. CDR3 length: 16 residues. The germline V and J ends were trimmed by 2 bases and 0 bases, with 13 bases remaining between them. Germline V gene sequence: CDR1 WSHSY, CDR2 SAAADI. The CDR3 spells CASSENTPFMNTEAFF. The CDR3 DNA is TGCGCCAGCAGTGAGAACACCCCGTTCATGAACACTGAAGCTTTCTTT.

The V gene is TRBV6-5, the J gene TRBJ1-2; 7 bases map to TRBD1. Germline CDR1 is MNHEY and CDR2 is SVGAGI. CDR3 size: 12 residues. J lost 3 bases, V lost 6 bases, and 1 base had no gene match. CDR3: CASRTGHYGYTF. In DNA, the CDR3 is TGTGCCAGCAGGACAGGGCACTATGGCTACACCTTC.

The chain is built from TRBV6-5 and TRBJ1-1, with 7 nucleotides matching TRBD1. There are 16 residues in the CDR3. Germline lookup yields CDR1 MNHEY and CDR2 SVGAGI. The junction had 5 bases not matched to a gene; V was cut back by 1 base and J by 0 bases. The CDR3 is CASSYWGQSMNTEAFF. The CDR3 region has the DNA TGTGCCAGCAGTTACTGGGGACAGTCAATGAACACTGAAGCTTTCTTT.

This clone was seen only a few times. V and J are TRBV3-1 (or the pseudogene TRBV3-2) and TRBJ1-3, with a possible D match to TRBD1 (5 bases). CDR1 is LGHDT and CDR2 is YNNKEL in the germline V gene (reference sequence). The V gene lost 1 base and the J gene lost 0 bases, with 13 bases spanning the gap. This CDR3 contains 17 residues. CDR3: CASSQVTDPSSGNTIYF. CDR3 nucleotide sequence: TGTGCCAGCAGCCAAGTGACAGACCCAAGCTCTGGAAACACCATATATTTT.

The rearrangement links TRBV14 to TRBJ2-2; TRBD1 matches 7 bases. Germline CDR1 SGHDN, CDR2 FVKESK. Trimming cost V 6 bases and J 5 bases; bases outside gene matches: 3. This CDR3 has 13 residues. The CDR3 coding sequence is TGTGCCAGCAGACCGACAGGGACCGGGGAGCTGTTTTTT. Translating gives CASRPTGTGELFF. Together with reference TRBV14 and TRBJ2-2, the CDR3 gives the full variable domain: EAGVTQFPSHSVIEKGQTVTLRCDPISGHDNLYWYRRVMGKEIKFLLHFVKESKQDESGMPNNRFLAERTGGTYSTLKVQPAELEDSGVYFCASRPTGTGELFFGEGSRLTVL.

The J gene is TRBJ2-5, the V gene TRBV29-1, with 14 positions matching TRBD2. CDR1 SQVTM and CDR2 ANQGSEA come from the germline V gene. The CDR3 loop spans 15 amino acids. V dropped 7 bases and J dropped 5; count of bases not matched to a gene: 9. The CDR3 bases are TGCAGCGCTCAGGGACTAGCGGGGGAGAGGGAGACCCAGTACTTC. This sequence encodes CSAQGLAGERETQYF.

The chain joins TRBV5-1 to TRBJ2-1; 10 nucleotides align to TRBD2. CDR1 is SGHRS and CDR2 is YFSETQ in the germline V gene. This CDR3 has 15 residues. The junction had 2 bases not matched to a gene; V was cut back by 0 bases and J by 5 bases. The CDR3 is CASSLASGRDNEQFF. CDR3 sequence (DNA): TGCGCCAGCAGCTTGGCTAGCGGGAGAGACAATGAGCAGTTCTTC.

The rearrangement links TRBV6-2 or TRBV6-3 to TRBJ1-5; D is uncertain. CDR1 and CDR2 from the germline V gene are MNHEY and SVGEGT. CDR3 length equals 16 residues. The ends were cut back, 0 bases at V and 4 bases at J, with 13 bases in the middle. CDR3 in DNA: TGTGCCAGCAGTTACTCTCCAGGTACCCTAAATCAGCCCCAGCATTTT. Translating it yields CASSYSPGTLNQPQHF.

J is TRBJ1-6 and V is TRBV5-1; no reliable D call. Germline lookup yields CDR1 SGHRS and CDR2 YFSETQ. The CDR3 has 15 residues. V was clipped by 4 bases and J by 6 bases, with 14 bases between them. The CDR3 sequence: CASSDRTDPNSPLHF. In DNA, the CDR3 is TGCGCCAGCAGCGATAGGACTGACCCTAATTCACCCCTCCACTTT.

The V and J genes are TRBV6-1 and TRBJ2-4, with 8 bases that match TRBD2. The CDR3 consists of 17 residues. The trim removed 0 bases at V and 3 bases at J, leaving 7 bases unmatched. Germline V gene lookup returns CDR1 MNHNS and CDR2 SASEGT. CDR3 in amino acids: CASSEARSGGSKNIQYF. In nucleotides, the CDR3 is TGTGCCAGCAGTGAAGCCCGCTCGGGGGGGAGCAAAAACATTCAGTACTTC.

The chain combines TRBV6-2 or TRBV6-3 with TRBJ1-1; TRBD1 is a possible D gene (6 bases). V was clipped by 2 bases and J by 1 base, with 11 bases between them. The CDR3 is 15 amino acids. Germline V CDR1 and CDR2: MNHEY, SVGEGT. Here the CDR3 DNA reads TGTGCCAGCAGTTACGGGGGGGGCTGGAACACTGAAGCTTTCTTT. It encodes CASSYGGGWNTEAFF.

The CDR3 reads CASSPTRAGTQYF. In DNA, the CDR3 is TGCGCCAGCAGTCCTACTCGTGCGGGGACGCAGTATTTT. The chain is built from TRBV23-1 and TRBJ2-3; D might be TRBD2 (6 bases). TRBV23-1 is recorded as an ORF, its role being uncertain. The CDR3 consists of 13 residues. V lost 4 bases to trimming and J lost 9 bases, with 14 bases between them.

In this sample, this clone turned up a few times. The junction and the germline gene differ at one end; a read error may be behind it. The chain combines TRBV30 with TRBJ2-1; maybe TRBD2 (5 bases). There are 10 residues in the CDR3. Per the germline V gene, CDR1 is GTSNPN and CDR2 is SVGIG (reference sequence). In DNA form, the CDR3 reads TGCACTAGGACGGGGAATGAGCAGTTCTTC. It is translated as CTRTGNEQFF.

This clone was counted once. The rearrangement uses TRBV19 and TRBJ1-3; no firm D call. Germline loops: CDR1 LNHDA, CDR2 SQIVND (reference sequence). The CDR3 consists of 14 residues. The V and J ends lost 4 bases and 0 bases respectively, with 7 bases between them. The CDR3 region is CASSTSGSGNTIYF. The DNA of the CDR3 is TGTGCCAGTAGTACCTCAGGCTCTGGAAACACCATATATTTT.

CDR3 nucleotides: TGTGCCAGCAGCTTACAGGGGGCAGGAGTCTCACCCCTCCACTTT. Its protein product is CASSLQGAGVSPLHF. The chain is built from TRBV7-3 and TRBJ1-6; TRBD1 aligns across 8 bases. Germline CDR1 and CDR2: SGHTA and FQGTGA. This CDR3 has 15 residues. V was clipped by 2 bases and J by 10 bases; unmatched bases: 7.

CDR3 residues: CASSLVSSGANVLTF. CDR3 sequence (DNA): TGTGCCAGCAGCTTAGTAAGCTCTGGGGCCAACGTCCTGACTTTC. The chain carries TRBV6-5 and TRBJ2-6; D unresolved. Germline CDR1 is MNHEY and CDR2 is SVGAGI. The CDR3 covers 15 residues. Trimming removed 6 bases from V and 0 bases from J, with 9 bases in between.